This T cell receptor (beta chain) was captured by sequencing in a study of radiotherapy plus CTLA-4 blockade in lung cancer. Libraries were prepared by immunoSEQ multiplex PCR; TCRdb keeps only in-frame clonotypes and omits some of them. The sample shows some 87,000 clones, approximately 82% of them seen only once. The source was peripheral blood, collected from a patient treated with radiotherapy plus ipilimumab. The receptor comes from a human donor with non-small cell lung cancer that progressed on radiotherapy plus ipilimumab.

The CDR3 nucleotides read TGTGCCAGCAGCTTAGGGGGGATGAACACTGAAGCTTTCTTT. It specifies CASSLGGMNTEAFF. J is TRBJ1-1 and V is TRBV7-2; maybe TRBD1 (5 bases). The CDR3 is made up of 14 amino acids. Germline CDR1 is SGHTA and CDR2 is FQGNSA. The V and J ends lost 1 base and 0 bases respectively, with 6 bases between them.